This passage covers 6 T cell receptor beta chains from one sample sequenced in a study of blood T cell repertoires in COVID-19. Sequenced by immunoSEQ multiplex PCR; TCRdb stores in-frame clones only, minus some. This sample carries some 130,000 clones, around 87% of them seen once, and the ten largest clones take 2% to 2.5%. Sequenced input: peripheral blood. The source is a man aged 45 to 65 with active COVID-19.

The V call is TRBV13, the J call TRBJ2-2, with TRBD1 as a possible D gene (5 bases). The CDR3 loop spans 14 amino acids. Trimming stripped 10 bases from V and 0 bases from J, with 12 bases between. Germline V CDR1 and CDR2: PRHDT, FYEKMQ (reference sequence). CDR3 region: CATTGTSNTGELFF. The DNA of the CDR3 is TGTGCCACCACAGGAACTTCGAACACCGGGGAGCTGTTTTTT.

This chain uses TRBV25-1 with TRBJ1-2, with D maybe TRBD1 (5 bases). The CDR3 is 17 amino acids. V was pared by 2 bases and J by 7 bases, with 23 bases between. Germline lookup yields CDR1 MGHDK and CDR2 SYGVNS. CDR3 residues: CASSEGGKKGVASGYTF. The CDR3 DNA reads as TGTGCCAGCAGTGAAGGGGGGAAAAAAGGGGTGGCAAGTGGCTACACCTTC.

The V gene is TRBV30, the J gene TRBJ1-4, with unresolved D. Trimming stripped 3 bases from V and 2 bases from J, with 13 bases between. Germline CDR1 reads GTSNPN; CDR2 reads SVGIG (reference sequence). This CDR3 comprises 15 residues. CDR3 amino acids: CAWRPGGVTNEKLFF. The CDR3 region has the DNA TGTGCCTGGAGGCCGGGTGGCGTGACTAATGAAAAACTGTTTTTT. The full variable domain, completed using reference TRBV30 and TRBJ1-4, is SQTIHQWPATLVQPVGSPLSLECTVEGTSNPNLYWYRQAAGRGLQLLFYSVGIGQISSEVPQNLSASRPQDRQFILSSKKLLLSDSGFYLCAWRPGGVTNEKLFFGSGTQLSVL.

V and J are TRBV2 and TRBJ2-5; D is unclear. There are 12 residues in the CDR3. Germline lookup yields CDR1 SNHLY and CDR2 FYNNEI. Between the trimmed V and J ends, which lost 8 bases and 1 base, there was a span of 8 bases. The CDR3 DNA sequence: TGTGCCAGCTCAGGTTCCCAAGAGACCCAGTACTTC. Amino acids: CASSGSQETQYF.

Of note for this clone: The CDR3 end shows no conserved phenylalanine or tryptophan, and so a read error is likely. The DNA is omitted, as the CDR3 cannot be located on it reliably, and the CDR3 follows TCRdb's listing. The chain uses TRBV5-1 and TRBJ1-4. The CDR3 extends over 8 residues, inclusive of both ends. CDR1 and CDR2 (germline): SGHRS, YFSETQ. The CDR3 loop is CASSSWGD.

The J gene is TRBJ2-7, the V gene TRBV4-1, with 7 bases identical to TRBD2. In germline, CDR1 is MGHRA, CDR2 YSYEKL. V was clipped by 1 base and J by 3 bases; unmatched bases: 12. This CDR3 contains 17 residues. The CDR3 protein is CASSQALRGLGSYEQYF. In DNA form, the CDR3 reads TGCGCCAGCAGCCAAGCACTTCGCGGACTAGGGAGCTACGAGCAGTACTTC.